These 25 T cell receptor beta chains share one sample of origin, sequenced in a study of OX40 agonist ivuxolimab in advanced cancers. The protocol used for the library was the immunoSEQ multiplex PCR assay. What TCRdb holds here is the immuneACCESS table cut down to in-frame rearrangements. Part of the clones is not present; checked against another copy, under half of the missing clones reflect an unresolved V gene, and the others are unexplained. For this sample there are around 70,000 clones; 80% to 95% appear just once. The biggest ten clones account for over 6% of the sample. Sequences were derived from CD4+ or CD8+ T cells sorted from blood, sampled in a trial of the OX40 agonist ivuxolimab. The receptors were sampled from an adult with an advanced solid tumor such as melanoma, head and neck, liver or kidney cancer.

The rearrangement links TRBV29-1 to TRBJ2-2; TRBD1 agrees at 7 bases. The germline CDR1 and CDR2 sequences are SQVTM and ANQGSEA. The V segment lost 7 bases and the J segment 0 bases; nucleotides outside the gene matches: 8. The CDR3 has 15 amino acids. CDR3 bases: TGCAGCGCCTTGGACAGGATGGCGAACACCGGGGAGCTGTTTTTT. It is translated as CSALDRMANTGELFF.

The chain employs TRBV7-6 and TRBJ1-1, with D unresolved. The germline V gene encodes CDR1 SGHVS and CDR2 FNYEAQ. The CDR3 length is 17 residues. V lost 5 bases to trimming and J lost 2 bases, with 21 bases between them. The CDR3: CASSQQVWVGDNTEAFF. CDR3 bases: TGTGCCAGCAGCCAACAAGTCTGGGTTGGAGACAACACTGAAGCTTTCTTT. The whole variable domain, remainder taken from reference TRBV7-6 and TRBJ1-1, is GAGVSQSPRYKVTKRGQDVALRCDPISGHVSLYWYRQALGQGPEFLTYFNYEAQQDKSGLPNDRFSAERPEGSISTLTIQRTEQRDSAMYRCASSQQVWVGDNTEAFFGQGTRLTVV.

V usage is TRBV4-1 and J usage is TRBJ2-2, with no clear D. CDR3 length: 16 residues. With 0 bases removed from V and 4 bases from J, the gap between germline ends came to 12 bases. The V gene's germline CDR1 is MGHRA and CDR2 YSYEKL. CDR3 region: CASSQDFPTGTGELFF. The CDR3 coding sequence is TGCGCCAGCAGCCAAGATTTCCCGACGGGCACCGGGGAGCTGTTTTTT.

This chain joins TRBV11-2 and TRBJ1-2; unclear D gene. CDR1 is SGHAT, CDR2 FQNNGV, per germline. There are 16 residues in the CDR3. V was cut by 1 base and J by 6 bases, with 18 bases left in between. The CDR3 nucleotides are TGTGCCAGCAGCTTAGGATATGGGCAGGCGGTCGATGGCTACACCTTC. Its translation: CASSLGYGQAVDGYTF.

The chain couples TRBV27 to TRBJ2-1; tentative D call: TRBD2 (6 bases). The CDR3 is made up of 16 amino acids. V was pared by 3 bases and J by 0 bases, with 12 bases between. Germline-derived CDR1 and CDR2 are MNHEY and SMNVEV (reference sequence). CDR3 protein: CASSFAGFGSYNEQFF. The CDR3 DNA follows: TGTGCCAGCAGTTTTGCGGGGTTCGGCTCCTACAATGAGCAGTTCTTC.

The chain uses TRBV18 and TRBJ1-6; 9 bases map to TRBD1. The CDR3 sequence is 15 residues long. The germline V gene has CDR1 KGHSH and CDR2 LQKENI. J lost 7 bases, V lost 3 bases, and 4 bases had no gene match. CDR3 sequence (DNA): TGTGCCAGCTCACCTAATACAGGGGGCAATTCACCCCTCCACTTT. This gives the protein CASSPNTGGNSPLHF.

This chain joins TRBV30 and TRBJ2-7, with D possibly being TRBD1 or TRBD2 (5 bases each). The V end was cut by 1 base, the J end by 2 bases, with 9 bases between. Germline V CDR1 and CDR2: GTSNPN, SVGIG (reference sequence). The CDR3 is 13 residues long. CDR3: CAWSAGATYEQYF. The CDR3 DNA reads TGTGCCTGGAGTGCCGGGGCTACCTACGAGCAGTACTTC. Together with reference TRBV30 and TRBJ2-7, the CDR3 gives the full variable domain: SQTIHQWPATLVQPVGSPLSLECTVEGTSNPNLYWYRQAAGRGLQLLFYSVGIGQISSEVPQNLSASRPQDRQFILSSKKLLLSDSGFYLCAWSAGATYEQYFGPGTRLTVT.

This chain uses TRBV13 with TRBJ1-3; D call uncertain. This CDR3 comprises 16 residues. Germline V gene sequence: CDR1 PRHDT, CDR2 FYEKMQ (reference sequence). V was shortened by 7 bases and J by 0 bases, with 16 bases between the two germline ends. CDR3 region: CASTTGRIISGNTIYF. The CDR3 nucleotides are TGTGCCAGCACTACCGGGCGGATAATCTCTGGAAACACCATATATTTT.

The V gene is TRBV27, the J gene TRBJ2-1; 11 nucleotides align to TRBD2. With 7 bases clipped from V and 4 bases from J, the junction kept 6 bases outside the gene matches. The CDR3 has 15 amino acids. The germline V gene encodes CDR1 MNHEY and CDR2 SMNVEV (reference sequence). The CDR3 here is CASTLGTSGYNEQFF. CDR3 in DNA: TGTGCCAGCACCTTGGGGACTAGCGGATACAATGAGCAGTTCTTC.

The chain employs TRBV4-1 and TRBJ2-7, with TRBD2 identical over 11 bases. CDR1 and CDR2 (germline): MGHRA, YSYEKL. The CDR3 contains 16 residues. V shed 6 bases, J shed 0 bases, and the junction held 7 bases outside the gene matches. The CDR3 region has the DNA TGCGCCAGCAGACCGATTCTAGCGGGGGGCTCCTACGAGCAGTACTTC. Translation: CASRPILAGGSYEQYF.

A single count supports this clone. The genes are TRBV29-1 and TRBJ2-7; D is undetermined. V was trimmed by 3 bases and J by 0 bases, leaving 6 bases between them. Germline CDR1 reads SQVTM; CDR2 reads ANQGSEA. The CDR3 runs 12 residues. CDR3 in amino acids: CSVDTDSYEQYF. CDR3 in DNA: TGCAGCGTTGACACGGACTCCTACGAGCAGTACTTC.

The chain combines TRBV5-5 with TRBJ1-4; 8 bases are shared with TRBD1. After removal of 1 base from V and 6 bases from J, the junction contained 2 bases not matched to a gene. Germline V gene sequence: CDR1 SGHKS, CDR2 YYEKEE (reference sequence). This CDR3 is 14 amino acids long. CDR3 sequence (DNA): TGTGCCAGCAGCTTGATGGACAGGGATGAAAAACTGTTTTTT. Residues: CASSLMDRDEKLFF.

The chain couples TRBV5-6 to TRBJ1-2, with a possible D match to TRBD1 (5 bases). The ends were cut back, 0 bases at V and 2 bases at J, with 8 bases in the middle. Germline CDR1 reads SGHDT; CDR2 reads YYEEEE. The CDR3 loop spans 14 amino acids. Written as DNA, the CDR3 is TGTGCCAGCAGCTTGGACGGGGGAAACTATGGCTACACCTTC. Translating it yields CASSLDGGNYGYTF.

The chain joins TRBV10-2 to TRBJ1-2; the D gene is possibly TRBD1 (6 bases). Germline V lookup: CDR1 WSHSY, CDR2 SAAADI. The V end was cut by 0 bases, the J end by 0 bases, with 14 bases between. The CDR3 is 17 amino acids. The CDR3 sequence is CASSESPQGKANYGYTF. The CDR3 bases are TGCGCCAGCAGTGAGTCTCCTCAGGGGAAAGCTAACTATGGCTACACCTTC.

The rearrangement uses TRBV6-5 and TRBJ2-1; D could derive from TRBD1 or TRBD2 (5 bases each). Per the germline V gene, CDR1 is MNHEY and CDR2 is SVGAGI. V lost 0 bases to trimming and J lost 7 bases, with 10 bases between them. This CDR3 is 14 amino acids long. The CDR3 sequence is CASSYSGDGNEQFF. The CDR3 DNA reads as TGTGCCAGCAGTTACTCTGGGGACGGGAATGAGCAGTTCTTC.

This chain uses TRBV11-2 with TRBJ2-7, with 7 bases lining up with TRBD1. V shed 4 bases and J 5 bases; nucleotides not matched to a gene: 17. The CDR3 has 17 residues. Germline V gives CDR1 SGHAT, CDR2 FQNNGV. CDR3 coding DNA: TGTGCCAGCAGCTCGCCACCAACAGGGGAAAAGGCGGACGAGCAGTACTTC. Translation gives CASSSPPTGEKADEQYF.

The chain carries TRBV5-6 and TRBJ1-3; D is unresolved. The CDR3 spans 15 residues. V was cut by 0 bases and J by 4 bases, with 11 bases left in between. Germline V gene data show CDR1 as SGHDT and CDR2 as YYEEEE. The CDR3 spells CASSLANPIGNTIYF. DNA for the CDR3: TGTGCCAGCAGCTTGGCCAACCCAATCGGAAACACCATATATTTT.

This clone was counted a single time. The CDR3 coding sequence is TGTGCTAGTGGTAACGAAGTAGCGGGGCCCAATGAGCAGTTCTTC. Its translation is CASGNEVAGPNEQFF. J is TRBJ2-1 and V is TRBV12-5; TRBD2 matches 8 bases. The length of the CDR3 is 15 residues. The V and J ends lost 5 bases and 6 bases, in that order; junction bases with no gene match: 9. Germline V gene lookup returns CDR1 LGHNT and CDR2 FRNRAP.

The rearrangement joins TRBV5-6 to TRBJ2-1; D possibly corresponds to TRBD1 (6 bases). Trimming took 2 bases from V and 4 from J, leaving 10 bases between them. Germline CDR1 reads SGHDT; CDR2 reads YYEEEE. The CDR3 sequence is 14 residues long. For the CDR3, the DNA is TGTGCCAGCAGCTTCGAGGGGGTTTACAATGAGCAGTTCTTC. Its translation is CASSFEGVYNEQFF. Variable domain in full (rest from reference TRBV5-6 and TRBJ2-1): DAGVTQSPTHLIKTRGQQVTLRCSPKSGHDTVSWYQQALGQGPQFIFQYYEEEERQRGNFPDRFSGHQFPNYSSELNVNALLLGDSALYLCASSFEGVYNEQFFGPGTRLTVL.

The DNA for the CDR3 is TGTGCCAGCAGCTTAGTCGCAGGGGACGCTTTCTTT. Translating it yields CASSLVAGDAFF. The chain has TRBV11-2 and TRBJ1-1, with a possible D match to TRBD1 (6 bases). Germline CDR1 is SGHAT and CDR2 is FQNNGV. This CDR3 contains 12 residues. V lost 1 base and J lost 11, with 11 bases in between.

The chain links TRBV4-3 to TRBJ2-4, with D unresolved. V was pared by 1 base and J by 0 bases, with 10 bases between. This CDR3 comprises 16 residues. Per germline, CDR1 LGHNA and CDR2 YSLEER. In DNA, the CDR3 is TGCGCCAGCAGCCAAGCTATCATCTTAGCCAAAAACATTCAGTACTTC. This encodes CASSQAIILAKNIQYF.

The chain is built from TRBV16 and TRBJ1-1; 11 nucleotides align to TRBD1. CDR1 KGHSY and CDR2 FQNENV come from the germline V gene. V shed 4 bases and J 3 bases; nucleotides not matched to a gene: 7. The CDR3 has 16 amino acids. The CDR3 nucleotides read TGTGCCAGCAGCCGTCCGGGACAGGGGGATCACACTGAAGCTTTCTTT. Protein sequence: CASSRPGQGDHTEAFF.

This clone was seen a few times. The chain couples TRBV9 to TRBJ2-1; D not certain. The V and J ends lost 0 bases and 4 bases respectively, with 8 bases between them. This CDR3 spans 14 amino acids. Germline CDR1 is SGDLS and CDR2 is YYNGEE. The CDR3 DNA reads as TGTGCCAGCAGCGTAGCGGGCCTTTACAATGAGCAGTTCTTC. Translation gives CASSVAGLYNEQFF.

The V gene is TRBV4-2, the J gene TRBJ1-1, with TRBD1 identical over 7 bases. This CDR3 region has 14 residues. With V trimmed by 3 bases and J by 1 base, 2 bases remained unmatched. The germline V gene encodes CDR1 LGHNA and CDR2 YNFKEQ. The CDR3 loop reads CASSQAGGNTEAFF. CDR3 DNA sequence: TGTGCCAGCAGCCAGGCAGGGGGGAACACTGAAGCTTTCTTT.

This chain joins TRBV27 and TRBJ2-1; maybe TRBD2 (7 bases). Germline CDR1 and CDR2: MNHEY and SMNVEV (reference sequence). The CDR3 spans 15 residues. The V end lost 2 bases, the J end lost 5 bases, and 13 bases lay between the germline ends. Written as DNA, the CDR3 is TGTGCCAGCAGTTTAATCGCGGGGGCCAACAATGAGCAGTTCTTC. Translation: CASSLIAGANNEQFF.